This T cell receptor beta chain is from a study of T cells in Graves' hyperthyroidism and ophthalmopathy. The CDR3 has 16 amino acids. CDR1 is SEHNR, CDR2 FQNEAQ, per germline (reference sequence). Trimming took 4 bases from V and 0 from J, leaving 15 bases between them. This clonotype was seen repeatedly, ten times or more. The TCR beta CDR3 regions underwent amplification using RNA transcripts as the source. In the first-round RT-PCR of the TCR CDR3, the HTBI primer set was used. TCRdb re-called the multiplex PCR reads through MiXCR, storing one row per CDR3 protein. Among roughly 500,000 distinct CDR3 sequences listed, 35% to 55% were seen once.

This chain joins TRBV7-9 and TRBJ1-2; D remains ambiguous. Sequenced sample: peripheral blood or thyroid tissue (not recorded which). This TCR came from an adult woman with Graves' disease, either hyperthyroidism or ophthalmopathy (not recorded which). Here the CDR3 DNA reads TGTGCCAGCAGCTACCTCACTCAGAATTCTAACTATGGCTACACCTTC. Protein: CASSYLTQNSNYGYTF.